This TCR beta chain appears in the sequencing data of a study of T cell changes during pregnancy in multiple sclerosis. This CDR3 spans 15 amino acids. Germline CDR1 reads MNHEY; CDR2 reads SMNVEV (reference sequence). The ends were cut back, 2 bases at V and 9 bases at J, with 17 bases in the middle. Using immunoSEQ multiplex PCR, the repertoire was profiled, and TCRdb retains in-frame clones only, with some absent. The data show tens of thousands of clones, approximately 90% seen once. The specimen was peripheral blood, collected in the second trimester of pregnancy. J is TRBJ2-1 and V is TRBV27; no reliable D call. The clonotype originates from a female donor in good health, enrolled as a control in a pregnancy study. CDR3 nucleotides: TGTGCCAGCAGTTTAGCCTCCGCCGGTTATGGTGAGCAGTTCTTC. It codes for CASSLASAGYGEQFF.